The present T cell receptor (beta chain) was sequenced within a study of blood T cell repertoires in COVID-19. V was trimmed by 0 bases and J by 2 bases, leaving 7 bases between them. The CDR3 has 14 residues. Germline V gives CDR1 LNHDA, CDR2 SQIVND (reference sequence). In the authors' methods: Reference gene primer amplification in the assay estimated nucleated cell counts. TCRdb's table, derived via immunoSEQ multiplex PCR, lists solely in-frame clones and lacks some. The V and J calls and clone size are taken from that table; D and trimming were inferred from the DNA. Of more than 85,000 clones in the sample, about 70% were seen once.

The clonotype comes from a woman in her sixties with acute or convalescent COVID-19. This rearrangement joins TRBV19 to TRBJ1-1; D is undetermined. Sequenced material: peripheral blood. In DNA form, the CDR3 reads TGTGCCAGTAGTATAGAGCCGGGAAACACTGAAGCTTTCTTT. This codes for CASSIEPGNTEAFF.